This is a list of T cell receptor beta chains from one sample in a study of blood T cell repertoires in COVID-19. Data came from immunoSEQ multiplex PCR; TCRdb stores just in-frame clones and leaves some out. The table has more than 45,000 clones, around 79% seen once. Sequences were obtained from peripheral blood. The origin of the receptors is a human donor in a cohort sampled during active COVID-19. CDR3s include the opening cysteine and the closing phenylalanine or tryptophan. D genes are given only for firm matches. The listing skips clone size in some rows; elsewhere it reads once, few, many or a size class.

cdr3_nt	cdr3_aa	j_call	d_call	clone_size	v_call
TGTGCCAGCAGTTACGGGACAGGGGCCTACAATGAGCAGTTCTTC	CASSYGTGAYNEQFF	TRBJ2-1	TRBD1	NA	TRBV6-5
TGTGCCAGCAGTCAAGACATCTACGAGCAGTACTTC	CASSQDIYEQYF	TRBJ2-7	NA	NA	TRBV11-2
TGCGCCAGCAGCCAAGCGGGGGGATTCAACTACGAGCAGTACTTC	CASSQAGGFNYEQYF	TRBJ2-7	TRBD2	NA	TRBV4-1
TGTGCCAGCAGCTTAGGCAAAGGGGGATACGAGCAGTACTTC	CASSLGKGGYEQYF	TRBJ2-7	NA	NA	TRBV7-2
TGCGCCAGCAGCCGATTAACAGGGGGCCATAACGAGCAGTACTTC	CASSRLTGGHNEQYF	TRBJ2-7	TRBD1	NA	TRBV5-1
TGCGCCAGCAGCTTGGAAGCTAACACTGAAGCTTTCTTT	CASSLEANTEAFF	TRBJ1-1	NA	once	TRBV5-1
TGTGCCAGCAGCTCCGCATTGGGGGCGAGAGCGAACACTGAAGCTTTCTTT	CASSSALGARANTEAFF	TRBJ1-1	NA	few	TRBV5-4
TGTGCCAGCGGCTCCGGGACAGGTTACATGAACACTGAAGCTTTCTTT	CASGSGTGYMNTEAFF	TRBJ1-1	TRBD1	few	TRBV5-8
TGTGCCAGCAGCTTAGGGGAGGTGACCAGTCCCTACGAGCAGTACTTC	CASSLGEVTSPYEQYF	TRBJ2-7	NA	NA	TRBV11-2
TGTGCCAGCAGCTTAGGTGAGGGATCTGGGGCCAACGTCCTGACTTTC	CASSLGEGSGANVLTF	TRBJ2-6	NA	few	TRBV7-9
TGTGCCAGCAGCAATTCGAGGATTACTTCCTACGAGCAGTACTTC	CASSNSRITSYEQYF	TRBJ2-7	NA	NA	TRBV7-9
TGTGCCAGCAGTGAGTGGTTGGGACAGGCTTCCTACGAGCAGTACTTC	CASSEWLGQASYEQYF	TRBJ2-7	TRBD1	NA	TRBV6-1
TGTGCCAGCAGCTATGGCGGGGCCTCCTACGAGCAGTACTTC	CASSYGGASYEQYF	TRBJ2-7	NA	NA	TRBV5-4
TGTGCCAGCTCACCACCGTTGAAGAGTACGCAGTATTTT	CASSPPLKSTQYF	TRBJ2-3	NA	NA	TRBV18
TGCCGCGCCGGGGGGAACACTGAAGCTTTCTTT	CRAGGNTEAFF	TRBJ1-1	NA	NA	TRBV29-1
TGCGCCAGCAGCCAAGAATACGGGTTGGGACAGGGAATGCAGCCCCAGCATTTT	CASSQEYGLGQGMQPQHF	TRBJ1-5	TRBD1	NA	TRBV4-3
TGCGCCAGCAGCACACAGGGGGCTCTGTACGAGCAGTACTTC	CASSTQGALYEQYF	TRBJ2-7	TRBD1	NA	TRBV5-1
TGTGCCAGCAGCCCTAGGACTAGCCAGAGAAACGAGCAGTACTTC	CASSPRTSQRNEQYF	TRBJ2-7	TRBD2	NA	TRBV7-2
TGTGCCACCAGTCTGGGGGGTAGGCCAGATACGCAGTATTTT	CATSLGGRPDTQYF	TRBJ2-3	NA	NA	TRBV24-1